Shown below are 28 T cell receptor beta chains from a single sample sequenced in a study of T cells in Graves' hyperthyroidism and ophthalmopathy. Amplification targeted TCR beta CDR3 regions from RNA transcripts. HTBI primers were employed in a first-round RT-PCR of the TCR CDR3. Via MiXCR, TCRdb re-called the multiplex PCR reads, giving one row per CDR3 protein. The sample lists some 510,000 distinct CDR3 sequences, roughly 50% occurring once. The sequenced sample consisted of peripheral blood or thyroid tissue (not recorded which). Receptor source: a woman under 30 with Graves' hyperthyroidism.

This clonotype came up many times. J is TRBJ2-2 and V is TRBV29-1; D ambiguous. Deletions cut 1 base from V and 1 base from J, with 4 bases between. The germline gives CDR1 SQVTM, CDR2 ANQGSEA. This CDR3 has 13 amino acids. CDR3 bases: TGCAGCGTTGAAGCCAGGAACACCGGGGAGCTGTTTTTT. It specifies CSVEARNTGELFF.

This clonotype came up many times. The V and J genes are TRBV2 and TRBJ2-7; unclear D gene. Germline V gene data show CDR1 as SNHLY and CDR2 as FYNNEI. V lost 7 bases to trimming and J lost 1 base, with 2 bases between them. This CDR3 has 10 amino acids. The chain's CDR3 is CASNSYEQYF. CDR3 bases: TGTGCCAGCAATTCCTACGAGCAGTACTTC.

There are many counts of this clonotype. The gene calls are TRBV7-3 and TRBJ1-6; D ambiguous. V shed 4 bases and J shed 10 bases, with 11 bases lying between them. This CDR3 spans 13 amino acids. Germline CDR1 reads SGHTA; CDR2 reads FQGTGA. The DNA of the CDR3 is TGTGCCAGCAGCTATGGGGAGCCCTCACCCCTCCACTTT. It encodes CASSYGEPSPLHF.

The CDR3 loop reads CASNIQTGSRSPLHF. For the CDR3, the DNA is TGTGCCAGCAATATCCAGACAGGGTCAAGATCACCCCTCCACTTT. V gene TRBV12-3 or TRBV12-4 combines with J gene TRBJ1-6, with TRBD1 matching 7 bases. CDR3 length: 15 residues. The trim removed 7 bases at V and 10 bases at J, leaving 13 bases unmatched.

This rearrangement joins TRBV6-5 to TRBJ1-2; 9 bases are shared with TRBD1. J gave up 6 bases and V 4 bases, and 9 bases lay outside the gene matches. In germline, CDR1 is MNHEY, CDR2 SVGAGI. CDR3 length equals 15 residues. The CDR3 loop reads CASSLAPGTGNGYTF. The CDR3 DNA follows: TGTGCCAGCAGTTTAGCCCCGGGGACAGGGAATGGCTACACCTTC.

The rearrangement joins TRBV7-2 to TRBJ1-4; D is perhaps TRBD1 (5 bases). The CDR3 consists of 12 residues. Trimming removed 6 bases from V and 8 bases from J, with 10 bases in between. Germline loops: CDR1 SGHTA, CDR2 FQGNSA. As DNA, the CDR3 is TGTGCCAGCAGTCGACCAGGGGAAAAACTGTTTTTT. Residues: CASSRPGEKLFF.

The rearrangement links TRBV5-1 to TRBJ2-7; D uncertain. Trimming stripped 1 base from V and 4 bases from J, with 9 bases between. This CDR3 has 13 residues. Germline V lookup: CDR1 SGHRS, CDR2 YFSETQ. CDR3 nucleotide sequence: TGCGCCAGCAGCTTGTCTTTTGAATACGAGCAGTACTTC. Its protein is CASSLSFEYEQYF.

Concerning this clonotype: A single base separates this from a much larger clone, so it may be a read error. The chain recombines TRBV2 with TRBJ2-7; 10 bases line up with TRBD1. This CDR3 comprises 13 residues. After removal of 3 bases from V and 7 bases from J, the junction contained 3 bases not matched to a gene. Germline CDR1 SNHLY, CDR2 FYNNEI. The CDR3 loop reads CASSETGGEEQYF. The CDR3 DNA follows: TGTGCCAGCAGTGAGACAGGGGGCGAAGAGCAGTACTTC.

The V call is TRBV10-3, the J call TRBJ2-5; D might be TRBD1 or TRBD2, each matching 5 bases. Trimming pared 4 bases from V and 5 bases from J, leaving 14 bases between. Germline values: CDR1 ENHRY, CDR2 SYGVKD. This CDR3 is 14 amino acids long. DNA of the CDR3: TGTGCCATCAGTGGCGGCAGGGACCGGGAGACCCAGTACTTC. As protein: CAISGGRDRETQYF.

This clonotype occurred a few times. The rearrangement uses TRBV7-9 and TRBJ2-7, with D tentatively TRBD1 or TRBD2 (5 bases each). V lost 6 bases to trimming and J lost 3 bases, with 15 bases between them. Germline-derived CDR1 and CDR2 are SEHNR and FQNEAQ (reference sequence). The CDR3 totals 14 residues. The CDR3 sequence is CASSSYRDGYEQYF. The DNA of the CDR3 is TGTGCCAGCAGTTCCTACCGGGACGGCTACGAGCAGTACTTC. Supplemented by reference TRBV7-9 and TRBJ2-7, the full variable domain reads DTGVSQNPRHKITKRGQNVTFRCDPISEHNRLYWYRQTLGQGPEFLTYFQNEAQLEKSRLLSDRFSAERPKGSFSTLEIQRTEQGDSAMYLCASSSYRDGYEQYFGPGTRLTVT.

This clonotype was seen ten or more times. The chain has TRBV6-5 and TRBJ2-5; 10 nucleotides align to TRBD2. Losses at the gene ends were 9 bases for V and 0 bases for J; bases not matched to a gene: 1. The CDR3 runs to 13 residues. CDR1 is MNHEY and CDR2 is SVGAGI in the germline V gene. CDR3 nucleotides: TGTGCCAGACTAGCGGGGTACCAAGAGACCCAGTACTTC. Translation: CARLAGYQETQYF.

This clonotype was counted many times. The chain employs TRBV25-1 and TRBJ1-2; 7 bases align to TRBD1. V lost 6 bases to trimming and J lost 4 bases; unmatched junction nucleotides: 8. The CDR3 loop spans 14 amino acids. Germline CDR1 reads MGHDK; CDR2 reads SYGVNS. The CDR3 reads CASREGASSYGYTF. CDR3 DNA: TGTGCCAGCAGGGAGGGGGCCTCTAGCTATGGCTACACCTTC.

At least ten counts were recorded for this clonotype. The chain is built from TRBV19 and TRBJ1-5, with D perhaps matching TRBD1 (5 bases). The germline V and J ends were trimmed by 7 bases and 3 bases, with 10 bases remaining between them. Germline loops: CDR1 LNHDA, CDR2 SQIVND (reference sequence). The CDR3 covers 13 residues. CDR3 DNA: TGTGCCAGTATCGGGACCGACAATCAGCCCCAGCATTTT. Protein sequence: CASIGTDNQPQHF.

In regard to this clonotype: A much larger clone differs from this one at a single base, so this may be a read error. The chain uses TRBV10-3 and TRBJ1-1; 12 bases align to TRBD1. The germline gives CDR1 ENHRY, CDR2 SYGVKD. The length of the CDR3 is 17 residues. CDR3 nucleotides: TGTGCCACCAGTGACACCGGGACAGGGGGCGGCAACACTGAAGCTTTCTTT. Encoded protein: CATSDTGTGGGNTEAFF.

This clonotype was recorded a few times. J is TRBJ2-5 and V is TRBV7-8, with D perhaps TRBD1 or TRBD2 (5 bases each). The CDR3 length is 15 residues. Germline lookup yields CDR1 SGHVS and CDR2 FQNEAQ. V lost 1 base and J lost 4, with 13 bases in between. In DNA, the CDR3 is TGTGCCAGCAGCTTAGTGGCCCCAGGGAGAGAGACCCAGTACTTC. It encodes CASSLVAPGRETQYF.

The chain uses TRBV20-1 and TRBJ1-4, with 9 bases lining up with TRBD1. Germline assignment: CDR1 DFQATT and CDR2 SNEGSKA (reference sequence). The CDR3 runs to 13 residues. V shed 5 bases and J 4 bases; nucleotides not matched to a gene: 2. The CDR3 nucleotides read TGCAGTGCTCGGGACAGGGTTAATGAAAAACTGTTTTTT. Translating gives CSARDRVNEKLFF.

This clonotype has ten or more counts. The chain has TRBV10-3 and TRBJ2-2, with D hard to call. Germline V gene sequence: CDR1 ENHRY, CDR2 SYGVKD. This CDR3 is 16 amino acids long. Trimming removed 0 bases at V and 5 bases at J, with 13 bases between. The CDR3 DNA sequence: TGTGCCATCAGTGAGTCTCGCTACAGCGATACCGGGGAGCTGTTTTTT. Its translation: CAISESRYSDTGELFF.

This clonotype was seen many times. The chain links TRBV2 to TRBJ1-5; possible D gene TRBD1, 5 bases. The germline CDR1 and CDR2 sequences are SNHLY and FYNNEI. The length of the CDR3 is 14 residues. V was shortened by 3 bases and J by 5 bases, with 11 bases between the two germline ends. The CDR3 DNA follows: TGTGCCAGCAGTGATGTCTCAGGGTATCAGCCCCAGCATTTT. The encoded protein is CASSDVSGYQPQHF.

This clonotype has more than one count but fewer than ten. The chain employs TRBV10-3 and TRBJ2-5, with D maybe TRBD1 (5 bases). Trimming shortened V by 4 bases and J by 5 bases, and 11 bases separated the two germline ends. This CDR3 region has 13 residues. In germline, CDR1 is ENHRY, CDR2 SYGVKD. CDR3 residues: CAISGRAGETQYF. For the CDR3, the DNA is TGTGCCATCAGTGGCAGGGCTGGGGAGACCCAGTACTTC.

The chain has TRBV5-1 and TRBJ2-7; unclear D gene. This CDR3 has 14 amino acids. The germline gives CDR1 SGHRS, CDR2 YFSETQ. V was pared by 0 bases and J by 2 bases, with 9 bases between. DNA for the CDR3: TGCGCCAGCAGCTTGGCTCTGGGCACCTACGAGCAGTACTTC. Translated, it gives CASSLALGTYEQYF.

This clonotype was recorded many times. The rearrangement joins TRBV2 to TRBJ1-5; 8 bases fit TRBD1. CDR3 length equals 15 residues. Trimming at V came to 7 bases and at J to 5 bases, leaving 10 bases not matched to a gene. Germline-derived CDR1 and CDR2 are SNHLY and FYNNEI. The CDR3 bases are TGTGCCAGCAACCTCGGGACAGGTAACCATCAGCCCCAGCATTTT. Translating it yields CASNLGTGNHQPQHF.

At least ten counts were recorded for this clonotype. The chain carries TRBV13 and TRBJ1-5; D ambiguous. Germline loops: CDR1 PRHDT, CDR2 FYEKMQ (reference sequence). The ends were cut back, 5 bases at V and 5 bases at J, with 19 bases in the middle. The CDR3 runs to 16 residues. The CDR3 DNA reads TGTGCCAGCAGCCGAAGGGCCGATGCGAGGGATCAGCCCCAGCATTTT. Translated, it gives CASSRRADARDQPQHF.

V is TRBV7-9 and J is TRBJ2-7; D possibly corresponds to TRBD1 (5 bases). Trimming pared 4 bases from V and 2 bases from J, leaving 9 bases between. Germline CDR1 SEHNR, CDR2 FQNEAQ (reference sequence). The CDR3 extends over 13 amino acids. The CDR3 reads CASSSGITYEQYF. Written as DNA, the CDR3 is TGTGCCAGCAGCTCAGGGATAACCTACGAGCAGTACTTC.

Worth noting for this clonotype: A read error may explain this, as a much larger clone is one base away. CDR3 sequence: CASSLQGSSGANGLTF. CDR3 nucleotide sequence: TGCGCCAGCAGCCTCCAGGGGTCCTCTGGGGCCAACGGCCTGACTTTC. The V gene is TRBV5-1, the J gene TRBJ2-6, with a tentative D call TRBD1 (6 bases). The CDR3 contains 16 residues. From germline, CDR1 is SGHRS and CDR2 YFSETQ.

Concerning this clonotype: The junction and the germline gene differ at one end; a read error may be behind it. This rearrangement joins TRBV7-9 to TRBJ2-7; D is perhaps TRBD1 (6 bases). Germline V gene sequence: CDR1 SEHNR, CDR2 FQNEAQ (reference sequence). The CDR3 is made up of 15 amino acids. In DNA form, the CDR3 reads TGCGCCAGCAGCACCAGGGACATAAGTTCCAACGAGCAGTACTTC. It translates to CASSTRDISSNEQYF. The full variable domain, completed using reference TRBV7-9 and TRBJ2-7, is DTGVSQNPRHKITKRGQNVTFRCDPISEHNRLYWYRQTLGQGPEFLTYFQNEAQLEKSRLLSDRFSAERPKGSFSTLEIQRTEQGDSAMYLCASSTRDISSNEQYFGPGTRLTVT.

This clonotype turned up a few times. The CDR3 DNA reads TGCGCCAGCAGCCAAGACCCTAATTTATTATACGAGCAGTACTTC. This encodes CASSQDPNLLYEQYF. This sequence joins TRBV4-1 and TRBJ2-7, with D unresolved. The CDR3 has 15 residues. The germline CDR1 and CDR2 sequences are MGHRA and YSYEKL. V was cut by 0 bases and J by 4 bases, with 13 bases left in between.

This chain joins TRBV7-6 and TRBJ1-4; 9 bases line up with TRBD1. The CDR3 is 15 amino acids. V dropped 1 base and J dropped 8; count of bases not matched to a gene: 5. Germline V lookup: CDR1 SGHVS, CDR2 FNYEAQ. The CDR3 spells CASSLVGTGYEKLFF. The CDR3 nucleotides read TGTGCCAGCAGCTTAGTAGGGACAGGGTACGAAAAACTGTTTTTT.

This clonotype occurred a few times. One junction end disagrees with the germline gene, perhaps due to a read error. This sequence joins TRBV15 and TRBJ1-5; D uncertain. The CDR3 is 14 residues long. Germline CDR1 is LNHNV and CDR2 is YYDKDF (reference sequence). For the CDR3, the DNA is TGTGCCACCAGCCGAGAGGTTGGGGATCAGCCCCAGCATTTT. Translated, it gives CATSREVGDQPQHF.